Listed below are T cell receptor beta chains from one sample, sequenced in a study of technical replicates of blood from a few donors. Sequencing used immunoSEQ multiplex PCR; TCRdb keeps in-frame clones, though not all of them. This table holds about 70,000 clones, approximately 97% found once. The specimen was T cells isolated from PBMCs. The receptors were sampled from a human donor in good health. The CDR3 runs from the conserved cysteine through the conserved F or W. A D gene is named only where the DNA matches it firmly. Rows give clone size only sometimes, using once, few, many, or a class for an expanded clone.

D	V	J	length	size	CDR3	DNA
-	TRBV7-6	TRBJ1-4	15	-	CASRAGVVDNEKLFF	TGTGCCAGCAGGGCAGGGGTGGTGGATAATGAAAAACTGTTTTTT
-	TRBV7-9	TRBJ1-5	14	once	CASSRGVGGQPQHF	TGTGCCAGCAGCCGGGGGGTTGGCGGTCAGCCCCAGCATTTT
TRBD2	TRBV5-1	TRBJ2-3	16	-	CASSLGSGGSADTQYF	TGCGCCAGCAGCTTGGGGAGCGGGGGCTCAGCAGATACGCAGTATTTT
-	TRBV5-4	TRBJ2-7	13	-	CASSNRAQYEQYF	TGTGCCAGCAGCAACAGGGCCCAGTACGAGCAGTACTTC
-	TRBV10-3	TRBJ2-5	13	-	CAISPTGTQTQYF	TGTGCCATCTCTCCTACCGGGACTCAAACCCAGTACTTC
TRBD2	TRBV5-4	TRBJ2-3	16	-	CASSLGIAGGTDTQYF	TGTGCCAGCAGCTTGGGGATAGCGGGGGGCACAGATACGCAGTATTTT
-	TRBV15	TRBJ1-2	14	-	CATSPGVYGYGYTF	TGTGCCACCAGCCCAGGGGTATATGGATATGGCTACACCTTC
TRBD1	TRBV5-1	TRBJ1-1	15	-	CASSIRDRGNTEAFF	TGCGCCAGCAGCATCCGGGACAGGGGGAACACTGAAGCTTTCTTT
TRBD1	TRBV4-1	TRBJ2-7	16	-	CASSIRGPSLYYEQYF	TGCGCCAGCAGCATAAGGGGGCCCTCTCTCTACTACGAGCAGTACTTC
-	TRBV7-3	TRBJ2-7	14	-	CASSSPGRGSGQYF	TGTGCCAGCAGCTCCCCAGGTAGAGGGAGCGGGCAGTACTTC
TRBD1	TRBV28	TRBJ1-5	18	-	CASSYPMAGGAGYQPQHF	TGTGCCAGCAGCTACCCCATGGCAGGGGGCGCGGGTTATCAGCCCCAGCATTTT
TRBD1	TRBV9	TRBJ1-2	17	-	CASSGPDRALDNYGYTF	TGTGCCAGCAGCGGCCCGGACAGGGCCCTAGATAACTATGGCTACACCTTC
-	TRBV2	TRBJ2-4	15	once	CASSVGPGILNIQYF	TGTGCCAGCAGTGTCGGACCGGGGATTTTGAACATTCAGTACTTC
-	TRBV28	TRBJ2-7	13	-	CATRDRLFYEQYF	TGTGCCACCCGTGACAGGCTTTTCTACGAGCAGTACTTC
-	TRBV5-1	TRBJ2-1	14	-	CASSLVAASNEQFF	TGCGCCAGCAGCTTGGTCGCGGCATCCAATGAGCAGTTCTTC